This T cell receptor beta chain was observed in a study of vaccination and CD4 T cells after COVID-19. Cultured CD4+ T cells had their DNA profiled by the Oncomine TCR Beta short-read assay. A single record per CDR3 protein comes from TCRdb applying MiXCR to the PCR reads. The sample lists some 16,000 distinct CDR3 sequences; 52% were seen once. The treatment was: approximately nine-day PBMC culture with coronavirus spike peptide pools or control peptides (ViraFEST assay). This clonotype came up a few times. Its specificity is unknown. CDR1 and CDR2 (germline): MDHEN, SYDVKM. This CDR3 comprises 15 residues. Between the trimmed V and J ends, which lost 3 bases and 2 bases, there was a span of 8 bases.

The TCR was taken from a human donor who had recovered from COVID-19. V is TRBV28 and J is TRBJ2-6, with TRBD2 as a possible D gene (5 bases). The material sequenced was CD4+ T cells from blood, cultured in vitro, taken before SARS-CoV-2 vaccination. CDR3 sequence: CASSFDGAGANVLTF. DNA of the CDR3: TGTGCCAGCAGTTTTGACGGGGCTGGGGCCAACGTCCTGACTTTC. Drawing the rest from reference TRBV28 and TRBJ2-6, the complete variable domain is DVKVTQSSRYLVKRTGEKVFLECVQDMDHENMFWYRQDPGLGLRLIYFSYDVKMKEKGDIPEGYSVSREKKERFSLILESASTNQTSMYLCASSFDGAGANVLTFGAGSRLTVL.